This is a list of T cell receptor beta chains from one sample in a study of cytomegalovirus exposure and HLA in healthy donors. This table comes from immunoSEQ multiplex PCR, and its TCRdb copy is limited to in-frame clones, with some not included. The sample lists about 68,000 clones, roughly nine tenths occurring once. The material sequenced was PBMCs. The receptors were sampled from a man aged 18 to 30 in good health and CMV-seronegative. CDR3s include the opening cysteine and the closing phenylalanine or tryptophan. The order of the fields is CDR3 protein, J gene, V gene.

CASTSAVSSYNEQFF | TRBJ2-1 | TRBV7-2
CASSRRGGSSETQYF | TRBJ2-5 | TRBV6-5
CASSLVQGMGEKLFF | TRBJ1-4 | TRBV5-1
CASSREAGGSYEQYF | TRBJ2-7 | TRBV5-8
CASSYSGSSGANVLTF | TRBJ2-6 | TRBV6-5
CASSETGGDQPQHF | TRBJ1-5 | TRBV18
CASSAAGTAADTQYF | TRBJ2-3 | TRBV9
CASSLFSGTAYNEQFF | TRBJ2-1 | TRBV27
CASSPGGVLWTGTGELFF | TRBJ2-2 | TRBV5-4
CSARDQTQYF | TRBJ2-3 | TRBV20-1
CASSYPGRAGAGNTIYF | TRBJ1-3 | TRBV7-9
CASSPHRGPLQYNEQFF | TRBJ2-1 | TRBV7-9
CAWSVTGNGNTIYF | TRBJ1-3 | TRBV30
CASSASGQGGRQPQHF | TRBJ1-5 | TRBV6-1
CASSPGLAGVYEQFF | TRBJ2-1 | TRBV27
CASSEGSYQPQHF | TRBJ1-5 | TRBV2
CATRRGGSFNEQFF | TRBJ2-1 | TRBV27
CASRDLQGAGNTIYF | TRBJ1-3 | TRBV11-2
CASSLVSRGSWGPDTQYF | TRBJ2-3 | TRBV7-2
CAGGDWNTEAFF | TRBJ1-1 | TRBV6-4
CSVGSPGEQFF | TRBJ2-1 | TRBV29-1
CASSFTGGEQYF | TRBJ2-7 | TRBV5-1
CASSQEGSSYEQYF | TRBJ2-7 | TRBV4-1
CASSIAGQGAYEQYF | TRBJ2-7 | TRBV19
CASSPVPDRSPGTQYF | TRBJ2-5 | TRBV28
CASSQEYSGANVLTF | TRBJ2-6 | TRBV4-2
CAIGQSVSYEQYF | TRBJ2-7 | TRBV6-5
CASSTTSGNQETQYF | TRBJ2-5 | TRBV9
CATSRHSQGALEQYF | TRBJ2-7 | TRBV15
CASSARGRSDTQYF | TRBJ2-3 | TRBV9
CASSTGVEQYF | TRBJ2-7 | TRBV19
CASSEMAGTIQNTEAFF | TRBJ1-1 | TRBV6-1
CASSEGYLKTGEGDEQFF | TRBJ2-1 | TRBV6-1